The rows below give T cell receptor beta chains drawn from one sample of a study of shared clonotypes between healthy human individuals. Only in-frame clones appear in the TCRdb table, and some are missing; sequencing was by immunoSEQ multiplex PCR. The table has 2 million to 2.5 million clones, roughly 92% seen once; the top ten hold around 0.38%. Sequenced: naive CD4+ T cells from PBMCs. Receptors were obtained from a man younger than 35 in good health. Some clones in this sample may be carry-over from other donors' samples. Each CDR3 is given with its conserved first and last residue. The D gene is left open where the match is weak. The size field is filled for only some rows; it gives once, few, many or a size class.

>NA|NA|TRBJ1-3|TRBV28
CASSYRIKHGNTIYF
TGTGCCAGCAGCTACCGAATAAAGCACGGAAACACCATATATTTT
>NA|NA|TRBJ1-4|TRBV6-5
CASSYGGGNEKLFF
TGTGCCAGCAGTTACGGGGGCGGTAATGAAAAACTGTTTTTT
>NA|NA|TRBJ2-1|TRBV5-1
CASSLGGSYNEQFF
TGCGCCAGCAGCTTGGGGGGTTCCTACAATGAGCAGTTCTTC
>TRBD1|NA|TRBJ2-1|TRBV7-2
CASRPPGQGHNEQFF
TGTGCCAGCAGGCCCCCGGGACAGGGTCATAATGAGCAGTTCTTC
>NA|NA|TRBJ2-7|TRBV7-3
CASSLGASVPYEQYF
TGTGCCAGCAGCTTAGGGGCTAGCGTACCCTACGAGCAGTACTTC
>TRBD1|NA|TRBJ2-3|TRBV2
CASSVRTGGTDTQYF
TGTGCCAGCAGTGTTCGGACAGGCGGCACAGATACGCAGTATTTT
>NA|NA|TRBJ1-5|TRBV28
CASSFRVRLTSQPQHF
TGTGCCAGCAGTTTTCGCGTGAGGTTGACATCTCAGCCCCAGCATTTT
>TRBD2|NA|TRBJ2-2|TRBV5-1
CASSLVNGAGARSGELFF
TGCGCCAGCAGCTTGGTAAATGGAGCGGGAGCTCGTTCCGGGGAGCTGTTTTTT
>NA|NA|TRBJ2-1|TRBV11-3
CASSRSGLISPYNEQFF
TGTGCCAGCAGCAGGTCCGGACTAATTAGTCCCTACAATGAGCAGTTCTTC
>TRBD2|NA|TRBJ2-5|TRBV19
CASSYGGETQYF
TGTGCCAGTAGTTACGGGGGGGAGACCCAGTACTTC
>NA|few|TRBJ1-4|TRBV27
CASFGVYEKLFF
TGTGCCAGTTTCGGGGTTTATGAAAAACTGTTTTTT